One and the same sample provided the 6 T cell receptor beta chains below, sequenced in a study of control samples from healthy donors and cancer patients. The table came from immunoSEQ multiplex PCR; TCRdb's copy has only in-frame clones and leaves some out. The sample lists around 180,000 clones, 88% seen once, with around 5.1% in the top ten. Sequenced input: blood. These receptors all come from a woman aged 30 to 39 in good health.

The chain combines TRBV28 with TRBJ1-2; D gene ambiguous. The V gene's germline CDR1 is MDHEN and CDR2 SYDVKM. V lost 2 bases, J lost 8 bases, and 9 bases lay in between. The CDR3 runs to 12 residues. CDR3 loop: CASSLRVFGYTF. The CDR3 DNA follows: TGTGCCAGCAGTTTACGGGTCTTCGGCTACACCTTC.

This chain links TRBV4-2 with TRBJ1-2; 8 bases are a match to TRBD1. With 3 bases clipped from V and 8 bases from J, the junction kept 14 bases outside the gene matches. Germline loops: CDR1 LGHNA, CDR2 YNFKEQ. The CDR3 consists of 16 residues. Here the CDR3 reads CASSQLKPQGAGGYTF. The CDR3 nucleotides read TGTGCCAGCAGCCAGCTAAAACCCCAGGGGGCGGGCGGCTACACCTTC.

CDR3 nucleotides: TGCAGTGCTAGATGGGGGAACGGCTACACCTTC. The encoded protein is CSARWGNGYTF. This rearrangement joins TRBV20-1 to TRBJ1-2, with D tentatively TRBD1 (5 bases). Looked up from germline, CDR1 is DFQATT and CDR2 is SNEGSKA (reference sequence). The length of the CDR3 is 11 residues. Trimming pared 2 bases from V and 8 bases from J, leaving 9 bases between.

The genes are TRBV5-4 and TRBJ2-5, with D tentatively TRBD1 (8 bases). CDR1 SGHNT and CDR2 YYREEE come from the germline V gene (reference sequence). Trimming removed 3 bases at V and 4 bases at J, with 19 bases between. The CDR3 has 16 residues. This chain's CDR3 is CASSSPKQGGGETQYF. For the CDR3, the DNA is TGTGCCAGCAGCTCCCCCAAACAGGGGGGGGGAGAGACCCAGTACTTC. The full variable domain, with the rest looked up from reference TRBV5-4 and TRBJ2-5, is ETGVTQSPTHLIKTRGQQVTLRCSSQSGHNTVSWYQQALGQGPQFIFQYYREEENGRGNFPPRFSGLQFPNYSSELNVNALELDDSALYLCASSSPKQGGGETQYFGPGTRLLVL.

Only one count was recorded for this clone. Within the sample, other DNA sequences also encode this same CDR3. The gene calls are TRBV4-1 and TRBJ2-2; D may be TRBD2 (6 bases). The ends were cut back, 0 bases at V and 5 bases at J, with 7 bases in the middle. Looked up from germline, CDR1 is MGHRA and CDR2 is YSYEKL. CDR3 length equals 14 residues. The CDR3 spells CASSQEGGTGELFF. In DNA, the CDR3 is TGCGCCAGCAGCCAAGAGGGGGGAACCGGGGAGCTGTTTTTT.

The chain recombines TRBV6-6 with TRBJ2-3; D is possibly TRBD1 (6 bases). Germline CDR1 reads MNHNY; CDR2 reads SVGAGI (reference sequence). The CDR3 has 16 residues. Trimming left V 2 bases short and J 2 bases short, with 14 bases between. In nucleotides, the CDR3 is TGTGCCAGCAGTTACGGACGGGACATTCTCACAGATACGCAGTATTTT. As protein: CASSYGRDILTDTQYF.